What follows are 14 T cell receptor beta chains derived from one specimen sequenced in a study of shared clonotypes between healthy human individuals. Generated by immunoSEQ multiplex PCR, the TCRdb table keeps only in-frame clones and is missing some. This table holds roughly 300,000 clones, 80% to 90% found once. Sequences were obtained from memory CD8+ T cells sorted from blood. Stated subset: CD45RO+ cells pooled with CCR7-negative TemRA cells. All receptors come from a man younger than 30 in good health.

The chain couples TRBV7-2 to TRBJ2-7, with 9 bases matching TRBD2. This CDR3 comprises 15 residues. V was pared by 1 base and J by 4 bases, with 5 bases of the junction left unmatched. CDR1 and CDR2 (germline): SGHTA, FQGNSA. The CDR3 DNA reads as TGTGCCAGCAGCTTAGTTAGCGGGAGTGGGTACGAGCAGTACTTC. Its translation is CASSLVSGSGYEQYF.

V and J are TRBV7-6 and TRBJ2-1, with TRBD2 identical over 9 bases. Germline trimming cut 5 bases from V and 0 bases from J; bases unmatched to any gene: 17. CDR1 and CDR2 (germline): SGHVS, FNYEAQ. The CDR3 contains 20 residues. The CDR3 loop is CASSPAAVASGASSYNEQFF. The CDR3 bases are TGTGCCAGCAGCCCCGCAGCGGTGGCTAGCGGGGCGAGCTCCTACAATGAGCAGTTCTTC.

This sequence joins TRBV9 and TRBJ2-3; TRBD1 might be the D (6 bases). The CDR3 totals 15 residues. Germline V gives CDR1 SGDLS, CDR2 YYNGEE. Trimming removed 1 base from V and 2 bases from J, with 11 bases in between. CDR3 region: CASSVSWGLTDTQYF. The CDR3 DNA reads TGTGCCAGCAGCGTATCCTGGGGGCTCACAGATACGCAGTATTTT.

The CDR3 sequence: CASSPTRTSGKYEQYF. The CDR3 nucleotides read TGTGCCAGCAGCCCAACCCGGACTAGCGGGAAATACGAGCAGTACTTC. This chain connects TRBV7-9 to TRBJ2-7; the match to TRBD2 covers 12 bases. Germline assignment: CDR1 SEHNR and CDR2 FQNEAQ (reference sequence). The ends lost 5 bases at V and 4 bases at J; junction bases unmatched: 9. The CDR3 length is 16 residues.

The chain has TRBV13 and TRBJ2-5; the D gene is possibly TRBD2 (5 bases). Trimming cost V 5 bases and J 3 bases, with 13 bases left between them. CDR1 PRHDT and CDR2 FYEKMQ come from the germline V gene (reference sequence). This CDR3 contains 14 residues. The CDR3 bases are TGTGCCAGCAGCAGACTAAGGGCGGAAGAGACCCAGTACTTC. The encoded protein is CASSRLRAEETQYF.

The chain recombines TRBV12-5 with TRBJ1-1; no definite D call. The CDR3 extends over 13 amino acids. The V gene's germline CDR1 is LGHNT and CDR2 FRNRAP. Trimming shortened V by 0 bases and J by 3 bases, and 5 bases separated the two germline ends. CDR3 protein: CASGLVPDTEAFF. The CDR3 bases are TGTGCTAGTGGTTTGGTACCGGACACTGAAGCTTTCTTT.

The chain's CDR3 is CASSYPGQGFDEQYF. CDR3 nucleotide sequence: TGTGCCAGCAGTTACCCGGGACAGGGATTTGACGAGCAGTACTTC. This sequence joins TRBV6-5 and TRBJ2-7; 9 bases match TRBD1. CDR1 is MNHEY and CDR2 is SVGAGI in the germline V gene. This CDR3 spans 15 amino acids. Trimming at V came to 2 bases and at J to 5 bases, leaving 7 bases not matched to a gene.

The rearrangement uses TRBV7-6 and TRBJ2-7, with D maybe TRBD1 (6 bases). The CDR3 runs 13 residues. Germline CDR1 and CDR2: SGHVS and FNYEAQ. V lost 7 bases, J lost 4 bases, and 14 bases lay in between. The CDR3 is CASTPSGEYEQYF. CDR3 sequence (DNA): TGTGCCAGCACCCCCTCAGGGGAATACGAGCAGTACTTC.

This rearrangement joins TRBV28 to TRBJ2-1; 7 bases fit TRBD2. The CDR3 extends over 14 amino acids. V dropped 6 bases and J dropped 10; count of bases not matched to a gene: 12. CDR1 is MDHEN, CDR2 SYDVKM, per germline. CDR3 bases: TGTGCCAGCAGCAGCGTGGAGACTAGCAAGGAGCAGTTCTTC. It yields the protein CASSSVETSKEQFF.

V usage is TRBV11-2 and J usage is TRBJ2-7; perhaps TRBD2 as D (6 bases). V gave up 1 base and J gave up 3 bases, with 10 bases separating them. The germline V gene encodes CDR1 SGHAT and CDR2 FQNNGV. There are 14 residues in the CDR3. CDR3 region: CASSLGGGIYEQYF. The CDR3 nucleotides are TGTGCCAGCAGCTTAGGTGGGGGGATCTACGAGCAGTACTTC.

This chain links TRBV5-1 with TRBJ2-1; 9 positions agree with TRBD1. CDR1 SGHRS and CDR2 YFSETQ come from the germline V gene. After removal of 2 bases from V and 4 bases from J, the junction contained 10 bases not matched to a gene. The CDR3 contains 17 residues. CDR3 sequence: CASSLTGQGRLYNEQFF. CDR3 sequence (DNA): TGCGCCAGCAGCTTAACAGGACAGGGGAGGCTGTACAATGAGCAGTTCTTC.

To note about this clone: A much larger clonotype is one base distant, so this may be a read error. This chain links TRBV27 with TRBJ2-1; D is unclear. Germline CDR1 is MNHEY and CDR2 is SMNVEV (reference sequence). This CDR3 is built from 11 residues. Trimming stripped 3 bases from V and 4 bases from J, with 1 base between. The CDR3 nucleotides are TGTGCCAGCAGTTTGTACAATGAGCAGTTCTTC. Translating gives CASSLYNEQFF.

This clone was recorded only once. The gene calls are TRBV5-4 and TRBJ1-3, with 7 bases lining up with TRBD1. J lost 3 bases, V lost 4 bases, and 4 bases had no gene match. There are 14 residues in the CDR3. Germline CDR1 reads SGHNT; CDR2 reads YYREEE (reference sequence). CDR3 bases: TGTGCCAGCAGCCTCGGGACAGATGGAAACACCATATATTTT. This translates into CASSLGTDGNTIYF.

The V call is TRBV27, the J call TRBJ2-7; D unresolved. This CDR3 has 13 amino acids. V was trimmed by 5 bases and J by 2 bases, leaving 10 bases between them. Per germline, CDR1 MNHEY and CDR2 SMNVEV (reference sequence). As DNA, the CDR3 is TGTGCCAGCAGTGGCAGAGATACCTACGAGCAGTACTTC. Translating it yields CASSGRDTYEQYF.